These 21 T cell receptor beta chains originate from one sample sequenced in a study of cytomegalovirus exposure and HLA in healthy donors. The PCR was carried out with 60 Vbeta primers and 13 Jbeta primers. The method was immunoSEQ multiplex PCR; TCRdb's version includes in-frame clones alone and lacks a portion of them. This sample has roughly 170,000 clones, with approximately 84% found just once. Input material: PBMCs. The receptor set was obtained from a girl under 18 in good health and CMV-seropositive.

The CDR3 DNA sequence: TGTGCCAGCAGAGGACATCAGTTGAGTGAAAAACTGTTTTTT. Translating gives CASRGHQLSEKLFF. The rearrangement uses TRBV6-1 and TRBJ1-4, with D possibly TRBD1 on 5 matching bases. Germline V lookup: CDR1 MNHNS, CDR2 SASEGT. Trimming shortened V by 6 bases and J by 7 bases, and 15 bases separated the two germline ends. The CDR3 sequence is 14 residues long.

The gene calls are TRBV27 and TRBJ1-1, with D possibly being TRBD1 (6 bases). CDR1 is MNHEY and CDR2 is SMNVEV in the germline V gene (reference sequence). V was shortened by 1 base and J by 2 bases, with 11 bases between the two germline ends. The CDR3 has 15 amino acids. CDR3 amino acids: CASSLWGGRNTEAFF. The DNA of the CDR3 is TGTGCCAGCAGTTTATGGGGGGGGCGAAACACTGAAGCTTTCTTT.

The chain joins TRBV6-1 to TRBJ2-1; 7 bases fit TRBD2. The CDR3 sequence is 15 residues long. V dropped 1 base and J dropped 4; count of bases not matched to a gene: 4. Germline values: CDR1 MNHNS, CDR2 SASEGT. The DNA for the CDR3 is TGTGCCAGCAGTGAAGGCGGGGGTAATTACAATGAGCAGTTCTTC. It specifies CASSEGGGNYNEQFF.

A note on this clone: One end of the junction is discordant with germline, which a read error may explain. The V call is TRBV7-9, the J call TRBJ1-1; 7 bases match TRBD1. Germline CDR1 and CDR2: SEHNR and FQNEAQ (reference sequence). There are 15 residues in the CDR3. In DNA, the CDR3 is TGTTCCAGCAGCTTTCTCGAGGGGGCAGTCGCTGAAGCTTTCTTT. Protein: CSSSFLEGAVAEAFF.

The genes are TRBV11-3 and TRBJ1-1; TRBD1 agrees at 7 bases. This CDR3 is 14 amino acids long. Per germline, CDR1 SGHNT and CDR2 YENEEA. With 5 bases clipped from V and 2 bases from J, the junction kept 5 bases outside the gene matches. CDR3 region: CASSRQGSNTEAFF. DNA for the CDR3: TGTGCCAGCAGCAGACAGGGATCTAACACTGAAGCTTTCTTT.

The chain combines TRBV7-9 with TRBJ2-3, with D possibly TRBD2 on 7 matching bases. The CDR3 contains 17 residues. Germline CDR1 is SEHNR and CDR2 is FQNEAQ (reference sequence). Trimming took 5 bases from V and 6 from J, leaving 24 bases between them. As DNA, the CDR3 is TGTGCCAGCAGCATAGGGGGAGGGGGGGCGCCGAAGGATACGCAGTATTTT. Protein sequence: CASSIGGGGAPKDTQYF.

Only one count was recorded for this clone. This chain joins TRBV27 and TRBJ1-5; D might be TRBD1 (6 bases). Germline CDR1 and CDR2: MNHEY and SMNVEV (reference sequence). This CDR3 has 14 residues. Trimming removed 5 bases from V and 6 bases from J, with 14 bases in between. In nucleotides, the CDR3 is TGTGCCAGCAGTCGTCTCCAGGGGTCTCAGCCCCAGCATTTT. It encodes CASSRLQGSQPQHF.

The chain links TRBV4-1 to TRBJ2-3; D gene ambiguous. In germline, CDR1 is MGHRA, CDR2 YSYEKL. V gave up 3 bases and J gave up 6 bases, with 4 bases separating them. The length of the CDR3 is 11 residues. The CDR3 DNA is TGCGCCAGCAGCCAGCGGGATACGCAGTATTTT. It codes for CASSQRDTQYF.

CDR3 sequence (DNA): TGTGCCAGCAGCTTGTTCCTACCGCTACCATTAGAAGCTTTCTTT. It translates to CASSLFLPLPLEAFF. This chain joins TRBV5-6 and TRBJ1-1; D remains ambiguous. The CDR3 is made up of 15 amino acids. The germline CDR1 and CDR2 sequences are SGHDT and YYEEEE. V was shortened by 1 base and J by 8 bases, with 18 bases between the two germline ends. Variable domain in full (rest from reference TRBV5-6 and TRBJ1-1): DAGVTQSPTHLIKTRGQQVTLRCSPKSGHDTVSWYQQALGQGPQFIFQYYEEEERQRGNFPDRFSGHQFPNYSSELNVNALLLGDSALYLCASSLFLPLPLEAFFGQGTRLTVV.

The chain is built from TRBV29-1 and TRBJ1-2; TRBD1 is a possible D gene (5 bases). The CDR3 sequence is 12 residues long. V was shortened by 3 bases and J by 7 bases, with 12 bases between the two germline ends. CDR1 is SQVTM and CDR2 is ANQGSEA in the germline V gene. The CDR3 here is CSVESGFGGYTF. The DNA of the CDR3 is TGCAGCGTTGAGTCAGGGTTTGGTGGCTACACCTTC.

The chain combines TRBV7-2 with TRBJ2-6, with 12 nucleotides matching TRBD1. The V gene's germline CDR1 is SGHTA and CDR2 FQGNSA. V lost 3 bases and J lost 4; bases outside the gene matches: 7. This CDR3 is built from 18 residues. The CDR3 protein is CASSFRRDRGLGANVLTF. CDR3 coding DNA: TGTGCCAGCAGCTTCCGCCGGGACAGGGGGCTGGGGGCCAACGTCCTGACTTTC.

The chain joins TRBV19 to TRBJ1-2, with D possibly being TRBD1 (5 bases). The ends were cut back, 5 bases at V and 8 bases at J, with 18 bases in the middle. Germline V gene data show CDR1 as LNHDA and CDR2 as SQIVND (reference sequence). The CDR3 totals 14 residues. The CDR3 region is CASSGEQALWGYTF. The CDR3 DNA follows: TGTGCCAGTAGTGGTGAACAGGCTCTTTGGGGCTACACCTTC. The entire variable domain, with the rest obtained from reference TRBV19 and TRBJ1-2, is as follows: DGGITQSPKYLFRKEGQNVTLSCEQNLNHDAMYWYRQDPGQGLRLIYYSQIVNDFQKGDIAEGYSVSREKKESFPLTVTSAQKNPTAFYLCASSGEQALWGYTFGSGTRLTVV.

This chain connects TRBV5-1 to TRBJ2-1; TRBD2 matches at 8 bases. This CDR3 spans 20 amino acids. Germline loops: CDR1 SGHRS, CDR2 YFSETQ. V trimming: 0 bases; J trimming: 1 base; junction bases outside the gene matches: 15. CDR3 DNA sequence: TGCGCCAGCAGCTTGGCGGGGGGGGGCCCCACGGTTCCATCCTACAATGAGCAGTTCTTC. Protein product: CASSLAGGGPTVPSYNEQFF. Drawing the rest from reference TRBV5-1 and TRBJ2-1, the complete variable domain is KAGVTQTPRYLIKTRGQQVTLSCSPISGHRSVSWYQQTPGQGLQFLFEYFSETQRNKGNFPGRFSGRQFSNSRSEMNVSTLELGDSALYLCASSLAGGGPTVPSYNEQFFGPGTRLTVL.

The CDR3 spells CASSFVGGPDTQYF. The DNA of the CDR3 is TGTGCCAGCAGCTTTGTCGGGGGTCCCGATACGCAGTATTTT. This chain connects TRBV7-9 to TRBJ2-3; D is perhaps TRBD2 (6 bases). Between the trimmed V and J ends, which lost 3 bases and 6 bases, there was a span of 13 bases. Germline CDR1 and CDR2: SEHNR and FQNEAQ (reference sequence). The CDR3 loop spans 14 amino acids.

The chain uses TRBV5-4 and TRBJ2-5, with TRBD2 identical over 7 bases. Germline lookup yields CDR1 SGHNT and CDR2 YYREEE (reference sequence). CDR3 length equals 15 residues. After removal of 0 bases from V and 4 bases from J, the junction contained 6 bases not matched to a gene. DNA for the CDR3: TGTGCCAGCAGCTTGGATGGCAGGGAGGGAGAGACCCAGTACTTC. This codes for CASSLDGREGETQYF.

The rearrangement uses TRBV10-3 and TRBJ1-5; D not resolved. The CDR3 has 15 residues. Germline CDR1 and CDR2: ENHRY and SYGVKD. The ends were cut back, 6 bases at V and 2 bases at J, with 14 bases in the middle. The CDR3 bases are TGTGCCATCAGCGAGGGAGGGTTTGGCAATCAGCCCCAGCATTTT. This codes for CAISEGGFGNQPQHF.

Details on this clone: Compared with germline, one end of the junction differs, possibly owing to a read error. V usage is TRBV13 and J usage is TRBJ1-1; 9 bases are shared with TRBD1. CDR3 length equals 16 residues. Germline V gene lookup returns CDR1 PRHDT and CDR2 FYEKMQ (reference sequence). The CDR3 nucleotides are TGTGCCAGCAGCCTAGGACAGGGGATCATGAACACTGAAGCTTTCTTT. This sequence encodes CASSLGQGIMNTEAFF.

This clone was picked up one time. The junction departs from germline at one end; a sequencing error may be responsible. The gene calls are TRBV7-7 and TRBJ2-3, with a tentative D call TRBD2 (6 bases). CDR3 size: 17 residues. Germline CDR1 reads SSHAT; CDR2 reads FNYEAQ (reference sequence). CDR3 residues: CASSPGGRGPRTDTQYF. In DNA form, the CDR3 reads TGTGCTAGCAGCCCCGGGGGACGGGGCCCTCGCACAGATACGCAGTATTTT.

The rearrangement links TRBV15 to TRBJ2-7, with TRBD1 matching 7 bases. The CDR3 length is 13 residues. In germline, CDR1 is LNHNV, CDR2 YYDKDF (reference sequence). The junction had 4 bases not matched to a gene; V was cut back by 5 bases and J by 3 bases. CDR3 sequence: CATSQGQLYEQYF. CDR3 bases: TGTGCCACCAGCCAGGGACAGCTCTACGAGCAGTACTTC.

The chain uses TRBV12-5 and TRBJ2-7; D uncertain. Trimming took off 5 bases at V and 4 bases at J, with 6 bases between the two ends. Germline CDR1 reads LGHNT; CDR2 reads FRNRAP. The CDR3 totals 11 residues. CDR3 region: CASGPRYEQYF. In nucleotides, the CDR3 is TGTGCTAGTGGTCCACGGTACGAGCAGTACTTC.

This clone was counted between two and nine times. The chain is built from TRBV6-5 and TRBJ2-1, with 9 bases that match TRBD2. V dropped 3 bases and J dropped 5; count of bases not matched to a gene: 5. Germline CDR1 and CDR2: MNHEY and SVGAGI. The length of the CDR3 is 15 residues. The CDR3 loop is CASSYIAGVDNEQFF. The CDR3 DNA sequence: TGTGCCAGCAGTTATATAGCGGGGGTAGACAATGAGCAGTTCTTC.